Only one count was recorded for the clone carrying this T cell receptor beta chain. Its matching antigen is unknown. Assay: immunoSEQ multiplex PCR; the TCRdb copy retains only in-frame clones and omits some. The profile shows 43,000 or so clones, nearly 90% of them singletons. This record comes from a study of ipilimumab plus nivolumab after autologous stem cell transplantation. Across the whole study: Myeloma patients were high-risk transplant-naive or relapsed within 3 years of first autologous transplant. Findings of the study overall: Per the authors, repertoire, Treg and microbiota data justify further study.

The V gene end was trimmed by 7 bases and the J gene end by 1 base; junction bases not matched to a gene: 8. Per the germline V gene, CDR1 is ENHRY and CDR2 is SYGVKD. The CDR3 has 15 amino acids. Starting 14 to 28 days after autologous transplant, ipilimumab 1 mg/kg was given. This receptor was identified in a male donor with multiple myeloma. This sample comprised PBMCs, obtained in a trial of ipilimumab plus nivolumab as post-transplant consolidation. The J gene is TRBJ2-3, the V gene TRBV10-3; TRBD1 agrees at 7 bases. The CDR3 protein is CAITSGQTRTDTQYF. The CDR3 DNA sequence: TGTGCCATCACTTCGGGACAGACTCGCACAGATACGCAGTATTTT.